The 21 T cell receptor beta chains in this list originate from one sample, sequenced in a study of blood T cell repertoires in COVID-19. Profiled with immunoSEQ multiplex PCR; TCRdb holds only in-frame clones, not every one. Of 15,000 to 20,000 clones in the sample, approximately 93% were seen once. The sample consisted of peripheral blood. The receptors originated from a human donor in a cohort sampled during active COVID-19.

The chain couples TRBV5-8 to TRBJ2-5; 7 bases are a match to TRBD1. The trim removed 3 bases at V and 5 bases at J, leaving 10 bases unmatched. This CDR3 has 15 amino acids. Per the germline V gene, CDR1 is SGHTS and CDR2 is YDEGEE. CDR3 nucleotides: TGTGCCAGCAGCTCCATCCAGGGGGACGAGGAGACCCAGTACTTC. Amino acids: CASSSIQGDEETQYF.

The rearrangement joins TRBV6-2 or TRBV6-3 to TRBJ2-1, with 7 bases aligning to TRBD2. Germline CDR1 is MNHEY and CDR2 is SVGEGT. The length of the CDR3 is 16 residues. V lost 3 bases and J lost 5; bases outside the gene matches: 10. The CDR3 loop reads CASSYSGGRSHNEQFF. The CDR3 nucleotides read TGTGCCAGCAGTTATTCGGGCGGGAGATCCCACAATGAGCAGTTCTTC.

The V gene is TRBV5-8, the J gene TRBJ2-3; 11 nucleotides align to TRBD2. Germline CDR1 reads SGHTS; CDR2 reads YDEGEE. This CDR3 spans 20 amino acids. After removal of 2 bases from V and 0 bases from J, the junction contained 14 bases not matched to a gene. The CDR3 nucleotides read TGTGCCAGCAGCTTATCGTATGGGACTAGCGGCCAAGGAAGCACAGATACGCAGTATTTT. Amino acids: CASSLSYGTSGQGSTDTQYF.

The chain combines TRBV7-2 with TRBJ1-5, with a weak D call TRBD1 (6 bases). V shed 1 base and J shed 0 bases, with 10 bases lying between them. CDR3 length: 16 residues. The germline CDR1 and CDR2 sequences are SGHTA and FQGNSA. The CDR3 here is CASSLVAGASNQPQHF. The CDR3 bases are TGTGCCAGCAGCTTAGTGGCGGGGGCTAGCAATCAGCCCCAGCATTTT.

V and J are TRBV5-1 and TRBJ2-5; 7 bases match TRBD2. Looked up from germline, CDR1 is SGHRS and CDR2 is YFSETQ. V gave up 0 bases and J gave up 5 bases; unmatched junction bases: 7. There are 15 residues in the CDR3. The CDR3 here is CASSLEGGSLETQYF. CDR3 in DNA: TGCGCCAGCAGCTTGGAGGGCGGGAGCCTCGAGACCCAGTACTTC.

V is TRBV4-3 and J is TRBJ2-7, with D perhaps matching TRBD1 (5 bases). Germline CDR1 LGHNA, CDR2 YSLEER. The V end lost 0 bases, the J end lost 4 bases, and 19 bases lay between the germline ends. The CDR3 runs to 17 residues. DNA of the CDR3: TGCGCCAGCAGCCAAGACGTAAGGCAGGGTCCGTCGTACGAGCAGTACTTC. Protein: CASSQDVRQGPSYEQYF.

The chain joins TRBV15 to TRBJ2-5; D unresolved. Trimming removed 1 base at V and 1 base at J, with 10 bases between. Germline CDR1 reads LNHNV; CDR2 reads YYDKDF (reference sequence). The CDR3 is 15 amino acids. The DNA of the CDR3 is TGTGCCACCAGCAGAGCAGGTCAACCCCAAGAGACCCAGTACTTC. Translation gives CATSRAGQPQETQYF.

The gene calls are TRBV2 and TRBJ2-1, with D perhaps TRBD2 (5 bases). The germline CDR1 and CDR2 sequences are SNHLY and FYNNEI. This CDR3 spans 16 amino acids. V lost 0 bases to trimming and J lost 5 bases, with 14 bases between them. The CDR3 region has the DNA TGTGCCAGCAGTGAAGCGCAAGGACTTACTAACAATGAGCAGTTCTTC. It is translated as CASSEAQGLTNNEQFF.

The rearrangement joins TRBV15 to TRBJ1-1; D is undetermined. CDR1 is LNHNV and CDR2 is YYDKDF in the germline V gene (reference sequence). The CDR3 extends over 14 amino acids. The germline V and J ends were trimmed by 1 base and 1 base, with 7 bases remaining between them. DNA of the CDR3: TGTGCCACCAGCAGAGCCCAGTCGAACACTGAAGCTTTCTTT. Amino acid sequence: CATSRAQSNTEAFF.

The DNA of the CDR3 is TGTGCCAGTAGTATAGGTCTAGTCTACGAGCAGTACTTC. Translating gives CASSIGLVYEQYF. This rearrangement joins TRBV19 to TRBJ2-7; D ambiguous. Germline V lookup: CDR1 LNHDA, CDR2 SQIVND (reference sequence). V lost 1 base and J 3 bases, leaving 7 bases between the germline ends. This CDR3 contains 13 residues.

This chain connects TRBV10-3 to TRBJ1-2, with 8 bases fitting TRBD1. V shed 5 bases and J 0 bases; nucleotides not matched to a gene: 5. Germline V gene data show CDR1 as ENHRY and CDR2 as SYGVKD. This CDR3 contains 15 residues. The CDR3 bases are TGTGCCATCAGTTTAGGACAGGGTCCTAACTATGGCTACACCTTC. Its protein is CAISLGQGPNYGYTF.

The CDR3 region is CASSLTGGEQYF. CDR3 DNA: TGTGCCAGCAGCTTAACGGGAGGCGAGCAGTACTTC. The chain has TRBV7-6 and TRBJ2-7; 7 bases fit TRBD2. V gave up 2 bases and J gave up 6 bases; unmatched junction bases: 1. This CDR3 has 12 residues. Per germline, CDR1 SGHVS and CDR2 FNYEAQ.

V gene TRBV15 combines with J gene TRBJ1-5; TRBD1 is a possible D gene (6 bases). Per the germline V gene, CDR1 is LNHNV and CDR2 is YYDKDF (reference sequence). CDR3 length: 15 residues. V shed 8 bases and J shed 7 bases, with 21 bases lying between them. Here the CDR3 DNA reads TGTGCCACCTCGACCGCCACAGGGATGAGACAGCCCCAGCATTTT. It specifies CATSTATGMRQPQHF.

The V and J genes are TRBV11-2 and TRBJ1-1; 7 positions match TRBD1. J was trimmed by 5 bases and V by 5 bases; bases with no gene match: 11. Germline V gene lookup returns CDR1 SGHAT and CDR2 FQNNGV. CDR3 size: 15 residues. CDR3 residues: CASSDFGRGRTEAFF. The CDR3 DNA sequence: TGTGCCAGCAGCGACTTCGGAAGGGGGCGAACTGAAGCTTTCTTT.

This chain uses TRBV12-3 or TRBV12-4 with TRBJ1-2; D might be TRBD1 (6 bases). The CDR3 has 13 amino acids. V shed 3 bases and J shed 3 bases, with 8 bases lying between them. DNA of the CDR3: TGTGCCAGCAGTTTTCAGGGGTACTATGGCTACACCTTC. Encoded protein: CASSFQGYYGYTF.

The chain couples TRBV27 to TRBJ2-1, with D unresolved. CDR1 is MNHEY and CDR2 is SMNVEV in the germline V gene (reference sequence). Trimming took off 5 bases at V and 7 bases at J, with 6 bases between the two ends. The CDR3 is 11 residues long. CDR3 DNA: TGTGCCAGCAGTCGTTTTAATGAGCAGTTCTTC. This sequence encodes CASSRFNEQFF.

The chain employs TRBV29-1 and TRBJ2-3; 9 nucleotides agree with TRBD2. V lost 4 bases and J lost 0; bases outside the gene matches: 2. Per the germline V gene, CDR1 is SQVTM and CDR2 is ANQGSEA. The CDR3 totals 14 residues. The CDR3 DNA is TGCAGCGTTGGGACTAGCGCCAGCACAGATACGCAGTATTTT. Its protein product is CSVGTSASTDTQYF.

The chain is built from TRBV19 and TRBJ1-1; perhaps TRBD1 as D (5 bases). This CDR3 comprises 14 residues. CDR1 LNHDA and CDR2 SQIVND come from the germline V gene (reference sequence). Trimming left V 3 bases short and J 0 bases short, with 8 bases between. CDR3 bases: TGTGCCAGTAGTATGACAGACATGAACACTGAAGCTTTCTTT. Translation gives CASSMTDMNTEAFF.

V and J are TRBV9 and TRBJ2-7; 10 bases match TRBD2. V was clipped by 4 bases and J by 0 bases; unmatched bases: 4. Germline CDR1 reads SGDLS; CDR2 reads YYNGEE. This CDR3 contains 15 residues. CDR3 sequence (DNA): TGTGCCAGCAGCCCCGGGACTAGCGTCTCCTACGAGCAGTACTTC. It codes for CASSPGTSVSYEQYF.

This sequence joins TRBV7-9 and TRBJ1-6; 10 nucleotides match TRBD1. The CDR3 extends over 13 amino acids. V dropped 6 bases and J dropped 10; count of bases not matched to a gene: 3. Per germline, CDR1 SEHNR and CDR2 FQNEAQ (reference sequence). The CDR3 DNA sequence: TGTGCCAGCAGTGGGACAGGGGAATCACCCCTCCACTTT. Translated: CASSGTGESPLHF.

The chain joins TRBV5-6 to TRBJ1-6; no clear D gene. This CDR3 spans 15 amino acids. The V gene lost 2 bases and the J gene lost 7 bases, with 13 bases spanning the gap. Per the germline V gene, CDR1 is SGHDT and CDR2 is YYEEEE. The DNA of the CDR3 is TGTGCCAGCAGCTTCAGGATGTCTTGGAATTCACCCCTCCACTTT. Protein product: CASSFRMSWNSPLHF.